A selection of T cell receptor beta chains follows, all from one sample in a study of cytomegalovirus exposure and HLA in healthy donors. The table came from immunoSEQ multiplex PCR; TCRdb's copy has only in-frame clones and leaves some out. The sample holds some 140,000 clones, almost 85% seen once. The sample taken for sequencing was PBMCs. All receptors derive from a woman in her 30s in good health and CMV-seronegative. Each CDR3 is given without its conserved first and last residue. Fields, in order: J gene, V gene, CDR3 protein.

J: TRBJ1-5
V: TRBV10-3
CDR3: AISAGGLSQPQH

J: TRBJ2-3
V: TRBV18
CDR3: ASSPYTGGGPDTQY

J: TRBJ2-7
V: TRBV6-6
CDR3: ASSYPPEARGEQY

J: TRBJ2-1
V: TRBV5-4
CDR3: ASSLTAATAYNEQF

J: TRBJ2-1
V: TRBV6-5
CDR3: ASSAWGPSYNEQF

J: TRBJ2-5
V: TRBV5-6
CDR3: ASSPISGGARETQY

J: TRBJ2-3
V: TRBV6-5
CDR3: ATREAYTDTQY

J: TRBJ1-3
V: TRBV9
CDR3: ASSTRQGSGNTIY

J: TRBJ2-3
V: TRBV5-6
CDR3: ASSTRTAGDTQY

J: TRBJ2-7
V: TRBV5-1
CDR3: ASSLTSGSYEQY

J: TRBJ1-5
V: TRBV6-6
CDR3: ASSTATGYSNQPQH

J: TRBJ2-5
V: TRBV7-6
CDR3: ASSPQTSGGLQETQY